These 7 T cell receptor beta chains share one sample of origin, sequenced in a study of blood T cells in healthy people across ages. For the second PCR, which ran for about 6 to 11 cycles, a sample-barcoded 5' primer and a J-beta primer mix were used. Each CDR3 protein gets one entry after TCRdb re-called the 5' RACE reads with MiXCR. The sample holds approximately 1,000,000 distinct CDR3 sequences, under 45% seen once. The sample taken for sequencing was blood. Source of these receptors: a woman aged 55-70 years in good health.

The rearrangement joins TRBV3-1 to TRBJ1-5; 8 bases agree with TRBD1. The CDR3 totals 13 residues. The germline V gene has CDR1 LGHDT and CDR2 YNNKEL (reference sequence). The ends lost 1 base at V and 11 bases at J; junction bases unmatched: 4. This chain's CDR3 is CASSQGGTGAQHF. For the CDR3, the DNA is TGTGCCAGCAGCCAAGGCGGGACAGGCGCCCAGCATTTT.

The CDR3 is CASSMTSWNEQFF. CDR3 DNA sequence: TGTGCCAGCAGCATGACTAGCTGGAATGAGCAGTTCTTC. V gene TRBV5-6 combines with J gene TRBJ2-1, with TRBD2 identical over 7 bases. Germline V gene data show CDR1 as SGHDT and CDR2 as YYEEEE. The ends lost 4 bases at V and 7 bases at J; junction bases unmatched: 5. The length of the CDR3 is 13 residues. Full variable domain (rest looked up from reference TRBV5-6 and TRBJ2-1): DAGVTQSPTHLIKTRGQQVTLRCSPKSGHDTVSWYQQALGQGPQFIFQYYEEEERQRGNFPDRFSGHQFPNYSSELNVNALLLGDSALYLCASSMTSWNEQFFGPGTRLTVL.

This clonotype has at least ten counts. The junction does not match germline at one end; this may be a read error. The chain employs TRBV5-1 and TRBJ2-3; D unclear. From germline, CDR1 is SGHRS and CDR2 YFSETQ. The CDR3 runs 12 residues. CDR3 amino acids: CASSLVTDTQYF. CDR3 sequence (DNA): TGTGCCAGCAGCTTAGTCACAGATACGCAGTATTTT.

Ten or more counts support this clonotype. The genes are TRBV10-3 and TRBJ2-7; 8 bases align to TRBD1. Trimming took 0 bases from V and 2 from J; bases not matched to a gene: 6. CDR3 length equals 16 residues. The germline gives CDR1 ENHRY, CDR2 SYGVKD. In nucleotides, the CDR3 is TGTGCCATCAGTGAGTCTCCGGACAGGGACACCTACGAGCAGTACTTC. This codes for CAISESPDRDTYEQYF.

This clonotype was seen a few times. The chain joins TRBV12-3 or TRBV12-4 to TRBJ2-7; 9 bases are shared with TRBD1. The J segment lost 5 bases and the V segment lost 4 bases, leaving 12 bases of the junction unmatched. This CDR3 contains 16 residues. The DNA for the CDR3 is TGTGCCAGCAGTTCCGAACCCCCGGACAGGGGCCACGAGCAGTACTTC. Its protein product is CASSSEPPDRGHEQYF.

The chain links TRBV7-9 to TRBJ2-1; the match to TRBD2 covers 9 bases. Germline-derived CDR1 and CDR2 are SEHNR and FQNEAQ (reference sequence). V lost 6 bases to trimming and J lost 6 bases; unmatched junction nucleotides: 18. The CDR3 has 18 amino acids. CDR3 sequence (DNA): TGTGCCAGCAGTAACCTATATAGCGGGAGTATATTTAGCAATGAGCAGTTCTTC. Translated, it gives CASSNLYSGSIFSNEQFF. The full variable domain, in which reference TRBV7-9 and TRBJ2-1 provide the parts outside the CDR3, is DTGVSQNPRHKITKRGQNVTFRCDPISEHNRLYWYRQTLGQGPEFLTYFQNEAQLEKSRLLSDRFSAERPKGSFSTLEIQRTEQGDSAMYLCASSNLYSGSIFSNEQFFGPGTRLTVL.

The chain combines TRBV20-1 with TRBJ2-5; TRBD2 agrees at 9 bases. Trimming at V came to 6 bases and at J to 11 bases, leaving 19 bases not matched to a gene. Germline V gene lookup returns CDR1 DFQATT and CDR2 SNEGSKA (reference sequence). The CDR3 covers 15 residues. Here the CDR3 reads CSAPLASGIYNEQYF. The DNA of the CDR3 is TGCAGTGCCCCTTTAGCTAGCGGGATCTACAATGAGCAGTACTTC.